This TCR beta chain was recorded in a study of blood T cell repertoires in COVID-19 (dated by TCRdb to 2020 to 2022). Concerning the study at large: Samples from collaborators originated in the United States, Italy and Spain and spanned both the acute and convalescent phases of COVID-19. Subjects who had been exposed to COVID-19, were actively infected with it, or had recovered from it provided the deeply sampled blood TCRbeta repertoires that made up the dataset. A de-identified subject ID, COVID-19 status, age in years and sex were almost always included in the sample metadata. HLA class I and class II types, where available, came from metadata supplied by the sample provider rather than from assay-based typing. Samples were obtained from the ongoing ImmuneRACE study (first 160 participants) and from 1,000 to 1,500 subjects provided by 6 global collaborators. A freely available public database, intended as a resource for researchers studying the immune response to SARS-CoV-2, is where the repertoires were released. The prospective study material was composed of cDNA or gDNA derived from T cells, B-cell-depleted T cells, or PBMCs.

Comments on this clone: Its recognized antigen is unknown. No per-base quality is available; no much larger clone lies one base away.

TCRbeta CDR3 regions were amplified from genomic DNA using the immunoSEQ Assay, a bias-controlled multiplex PCR. Concerning the study's data processing: The number of nucleated cells in each sample was estimated from the amplification of reference gene primers within the assay. To quantify the absolute abundance of each unique TCRbeta CDR3 rearrangement, sequence reads were collapsed and filtered. For each sample, productive Simpson clonality was calculated as the square root of Simpson's diversity index across productive rearrangements. TCRdb re-hosts the immuneACCESS table, in-frame sequences only. Its copies lack some clones; in the studies checked, an unresolved V gene accounts for under half of them, and the cause for the rest is not known. V, J and clone size are those of that table, while D and trimming were read from the DNA. Within this sample are tens of thousands of clones, with approximately 83% of them counted one time only. The ten largest account for approximately 27% of the sample.

Overall results and qualifications from the work: Clinical and demographic metadata were provided uncurated, with the amount varying by source and participant.

Each collaborating institution followed its own protocols to collect whole blood in K2EDTA tubes. For TCRbeta analysis, collaborators shipped samples as frozen whole blood, isolated PBMCs, or DNA extracted from either of those sample types. The sequenced material came from peripheral blood. This receptor was taken from a human donor in a cohort sampled during active COVID-19.

The CDR3 amino acid sequence is: CASSEGWGGQQPQHF. The DNA sequence is given as TGTGCCAGCAGTGAGGGGTGGGGGGGCCAGCAGCCCCAGCATTTT. Rearrangement joined TRBV2 to TRBJ1-5; possibly the D gene is TRBD1, per 6 matching bases. The germline V gene specifies SNHLY as CDR1 and FYNNEI as CDR2. V lost 3 bases and J lost 7 bases; the stretch between them is 16 bases long. The cysteine opens and the phenylalanine closes a CDR3 of 15 amino acids. Only the CDR3 portion is preserved as DNA: 45 bases, with reading frame beginning at the first base. Beyond the CDR3, the reference TRBV2 and TRBJ1-5 genes provide the residues; the full variable domain reads: EPEVTQTPSHQVTQMGQEVILRCVPISNHLYFYWYRQILGQKVEFLVSFYNNEISEKSEIFDDQFSVERPDGSNFTLKIRSTKLEDSAMYFCASSEGWGGQQPQHFGDGTRLSIL.